This T cell receptor (beta chain) was observed in a study of blood T cell repertoires in COVID-19 (dated by TCRdb to between 2020 and 2021). With regard to the full study: Samples covering the acute and convalescent phases of COVID-19 were provided by collaborators in the United States, Italy and Spain. A freely available public database, intended as a resource for researchers studying the immune response to SARS-CoV-2, is where the repertoires were released. Where available, HLA class I and class II types were taken from metadata supplied by the sample provider and were not determined by assay-based typing. The dataset comprised deeply sampled blood TCRbeta repertoires from subjects exposed to, actively infected with, or recovered from COVID-19. The samples were drawn from the first 160 participants of the ongoing ImmuneRACE study and from 950 to 1,500 subjects provided by 6 global collaborators. The prospective study material was composed of cDNA or gDNA derived from T cells, B-cell-depleted T cells, or PBMCs. Sample metadata almost always included a de-identified subject ID, COVID-19 status, age in years and sex.

Of note for this clone: Its antigen has not been determined. Base qualities are missing; no much larger clone stands one base away.

One collaborating source in Seattle enrolled patients during active infection and followed them longitudinally through the course of disease. Each collaborating institution followed its own protocols to collect whole blood in K2EDTA tubes. Collaborator samples were shipped for TCRbeta analysis as frozen whole blood, isolated PBMCs, or DNA extracted from either sample type. The immunoSEQ Assay, a bias-controlled multiplex PCR, was used to amplify TCRbeta CDR3 regions from genomic DNA. As for the original processing: Within the assay, amplification of reference gene primers was used to estimate how many nucleated cells each sample contained. To quantify the absolute abundance of each unique TCRbeta CDR3 rearrangement, sequence reads were collapsed and filtered. For each sample, productive Simpson clonality was calculated as the square root of Simpson's diversity index across productive rearrangements. The immuneACCESS repertoire file appears here via TCRdb, limited to in-frame rearrangements. These files lack a portion of the clones; in checked studies, under half of the deficit traces to unresolved V genes, and the cause of the others is not known. V and J calls and clone size are copied from that table; D and trimming were computed from the DNA. The sample has about 43,000 clones on record, approximately 87% of them singletons. The ten largest clonotypes hold 3% to 5% of the sample.

From the cysteine through the phenylalanine, the CDR3 covers 16 amino acids. CDR3 DNA is the only sequence kept; it has 48 bases, read in frame from the first base. Reading the germline V gene gives CDR1 SGHRS and CDR2 YFSETQ. V is pruned by 0 bases and J by 5 bases, leaving 10 bases of the junction without a gene match. Study-level results and caveats: The amount of clinical and demographic metadata varied by source and participant and was provided uncurated.

This sequence originates from a man aged 40-50 years with COVID-19, enrolled during active disease. Material for sequencing was peripheral blood. The V and J segments used are TRBV5-1 and TRBJ1-1, and 7 junction bases match TRBD1. The base sequence is TGCGCCAGCAGCTTGGAGAGGGGGCTGGGTGGGACTGAAGCTTTCTTT. Its product reads: CASSLERGLGGTEAFF.